The clone carrying this TCR beta chain was seen a single time. Its antigen is unidentified. The data are from a study of T cell responses to AZD1222 COVID-19 vaccine. Findings of the study overall: The CD4 TCRs associated with vaccination extended across spike and predominated at 160-218 and 743-854.

TCRdb's table, derived via immunoSEQ multiplex PCR, lists solely in-frame clones and lacks some. Counted here are roughly 150,000 clones, approximately 92% occurring once; the ten biggest clones make up under 2.5%. This specimen was peripheral blood, taken on day 0 of AZD1222 vaccination. This sequence was found in an adult in good health.

This CDR3 is CAISPRDRETYEQYF. Written as DNA, the CDR3 is TGTGCCATCAGCCCTCGGGACAGGGAAACCTACGAGCAGTACTTC. The V call is TRBV10-3, the J call TRBJ2-7; 9 bases align to TRBD1. The CDR3 runs 15 residues. CDR1 is ENHRY, CDR2 SYGVKD, per germline. Trimming removed 6 bases from V and 2 bases from J; junction bases left unmatched: 8.